The sequence of this T cell receptor (beta chain) was determined in a study of blood T cells in healthy people across ages. Whole-study findings and limits: Since the PBMCs were unsorted, naive and antigen-experienced cells could not be conclusively compared. Significant beta diversity loss was already apparent by age approximately 38, declining roughly linearly.

Next came a second PCR, run for about 6 to 12 cycles, which used a sample-barcoded 5' primer along with a J-beta primer mix. TCRdb fed the 5' RACE reads into MiXCR, producing one record per CDR3 protein. The table lists hundreds of thousands of distinct CDR3 sequences, around 49% of them singletons, with about 32% in the top ten. Of note for this clonotype: Its antigen is still unknown.

This CDR3 spans 17 amino acids. Germline V lookup: CDR1 DFQATT, CDR2 SNEGSKA (reference sequence). The junction had 11 bases not matched to a gene; V was cut back by 1 base and J by 5 bases. What was sequenced was blood. The clonotype comes from a woman in her sixties in good health. V gene TRBV20-1 combines with J gene TRBJ2-3, with TRBD2 identical over 11 bases. CDR3 in amino acids: CSARAVSGGAGGDTQYF. As DNA, the CDR3 is TGCAGTGCTAGAGCTGTTAGCGGGGGGGCCGGGGGAGATACGCAGTATTTT.